These 17 T cell receptor beta chains share one sample of origin, sequenced in a study of cytomegalovirus exposure and HLA in healthy donors (dated by TCRdb to the late 2010s). Libraries were built with the immunoSEQ multiplex PCR assay. A mixture of 60 forward primers for TCR Vbeta segments and 13 reverse primers for TCR Jbeta segments was used in the multiplex PCR. TCRdb obtained this table from immuneACCESS and retained in-frame rearrangements with V and J assigned. These tables miss some clones; where compared with another copy, unresolved V genes account for less than half of the shortfall, and the remainder is unexplained. The sample table contains over 75,000 clones; only one count was recorded for approximately 85% of them. The top ten hold around 3.2% of the sample. The sequenced material came from PBMCs. These receptors came from a man aged 30 to 45 in good health and CMV-seropositive.

The chain combines TRBV4-3 with TRBJ1-6; TRBD1 might be the D (5 bases). CDR1 LGHNA and CDR2 YSLEER come from the germline V gene. CDR3 size: 13 residues. Trimming removed 0 bases at V and 9 bases at J, with 6 bases between. The CDR3 here is CASSQDGGSPLHF. The DNA for the CDR3 is TGCGCCAGCAGCCAAGACGGGGGTTCACCCCTCCACTTT.

The gene calls are TRBV5-6 and TRBJ2-7, with 8 bases that match TRBD1. With 3 bases clipped from V and 4 bases from J, the junction kept 12 bases outside the gene matches. Germline CDR1 reads SGHDT; CDR2 reads YYEEEE. The CDR3 is 16 residues long. The CDR3, as DNA: TGTGCCAGCAGCTCGTGGACAGGGAAAAACCTATACGAGCAGTACTTC. Its translation is CASSSWTGKNLYEQYF.

This clone was seen a few times. V and J are TRBV18 and TRBJ2-1; D is undetermined. Germline V CDR1 and CDR2: KGHSH, LQKENI. The V gene lost 1 base and the J gene lost 6 bases, with 4 bases spanning the gap. This CDR3 is 12 amino acids long. CDR3 DNA: TGTGCCAGCTCACCACGAGTCAATGAGCAGTTCTTC. Protein sequence: CASSPRVNEQFF.

This sequence joins TRBV5-6 and TRBJ1-3, with no clear D. Trimming took off 6 bases at V and 3 bases at J, with 22 bases between the two ends. CDR1 SGHDT and CDR2 YYEEEE come from the germline V gene. The CDR3 totals 17 residues. CDR3 protein: CASTIRGRETSGNTIYF. CDR3 in DNA: TGTGCCAGCACCATCCGGGGTCGAGAGACCAGTGGAAACACCATATATTTT. Full variable domain (outside the CDR3, taken from reference TRBV5-6 and TRBJ1-3): DAGVTQSPTHLIKTRGQQVTLRCSPKSGHDTVSWYQQALGQGPQFIFQYYEEEERQRGNFPDRFSGHQFPNYSSELNVNALLLGDSALYLCASTIRGRETSGNTIYFGEGSWLTVV.

V is TRBV18 and J is TRBJ2-3; D remains unclear. The ends were cut back, 0 bases at V and 2 bases at J, with 3 bases in the middle. The CDR3 totals 13 residues. Germline V lookup: CDR1 KGHSH, CDR2 LQKENI. CDR3 region: CASSPPITDTQYF. The CDR3 DNA sequence: TGTGCCAGCTCACCACCTATCACAGATACGCAGTATTTT.

This chain joins TRBV5-4 and TRBJ2-2, with 9 nucleotides matching TRBD2. This CDR3 is 16 amino acids long. Germline V gene data show CDR1 as SGHNT and CDR2 as YYREEE (reference sequence). V shed 3 bases, J shed 3 bases, and the junction held 6 bases outside the gene matches. In nucleotides, the CDR3 is TGTGCCAGCAGCTCAAGGACTAGCGATTACACCGGGGAGCTGTTTTTT. Protein sequence: CASSSRTSDYTGELFF.

This clone was found a few times. V is TRBV5-6 and J is TRBJ2-7; perhaps TRBD2 as D (5 bases). CDR1 and CDR2 from the germline V gene are SGHDT and YYEEEE. Between the trimmed V and J ends, which lost 7 bases and 5 bases, there was a span of 19 bases. This CDR3 has 14 residues. CDR3 loop: CASFPDCLEDEQYF. CDR3 coding DNA: TGTGCCAGCTTCCCGGACTGTCTTGAGGACGAGCAGTACTTC. The whole variable domain, remainder taken from reference TRBV5-6 and TRBJ2-7, is DAGVTQSPTHLIKTRGQQVTLRCSPKSGHDTVSWYQQALGQGPQFIFQYYEEEERQRGNFPDRFSGHQFPNYSSELNVNALLLGDSALYLCASFPDCLEDEQYFGPGTRLTVT.

The rearrangement joins TRBV2 to TRBJ2-5, with 8 bases aligning to TRBD2. CDR1 is SNHLY, CDR2 FYNNEI, per germline. The CDR3 spans 16 residues. V dropped 6 bases and J dropped 5; count of bases not matched to a gene: 14. The CDR3 reads CASRPGDAGGRETQYF. The DNA of the CDR3 is TGTGCCAGCAGGCCCGGAGATGCGGGAGGAAGGGAGACCCAGTACTTC.

V gene TRBV6-5 combines with J gene TRBJ1-4; D unresolved. Germline lookup yields CDR1 MNHEY and CDR2 SVGAGI. This CDR3 is 11 amino acids long. The V end was cut by 0 bases, the J end by 10 bases, with 3 bases between. CDR3 nucleotides: TGTGCCAGCAGTTACTCCGGAAAACTGTTTTTT. Its translation is CASSYSGKLFF.

The CDR3 DNA sequence: TGTGCCAGCAGCCCCGTCGGGGGGAAGGCAGATACGCAGTATTTT. Amino acids: CASSPVGGKADTQYF. The chain joins TRBV7-2 to TRBJ2-3; 7 bases fit TRBD2. Germline values: CDR1 SGHTA, CDR2 FQGNSA. With 5 bases clipped from V and 4 bases from J, the junction kept 9 bases outside the gene matches. The CDR3 length is 15 residues.

This chain joins TRBV5-1 and TRBJ1-5, with D possibly TRBD1 on 5 matching bases. The CDR3 has 14 residues. Germline loops: CDR1 SGHRS, CDR2 YFSETQ. V was cut by 0 bases and J by 6 bases, with 10 bases left in between. CDR3 in DNA: TGCGCCAGCAGCTTGGAATTTCAGGGTCAGCCCCAGCATTTT. Its translation is CASSLEFQGQPQHF.

The rearrangement joins TRBV10-1 to TRBJ1-3; D ambiguous. The ends were cut back, 8 bases at V and 7 bases at J, with 15 bases in the middle. This CDR3 spans 13 amino acids. Germline V gives CDR1 WNHNN, CDR2 SYGVQD (reference sequence). DNA for the CDR3: TGCGCCAGCCGGTGGGCGATGCCGAACACCATATATTTT. Amino acids: CASRWAMPNTIYF.

V gene TRBV28 combines with J gene TRBJ2-5; possible D gene TRBD1, 6 bases. Germline loops: CDR1 MDHEN, CDR2 SYDVKM. This CDR3 spans 11 amino acids. Trimming removed 6 bases from V and 11 bases from J, with 13 bases in between. The CDR3 sequence is CASRGDRTQYF. In DNA form, the CDR3 reads TGTGCCAGCAGGGGCGACAGGACGCAGTACTTC.

V gene TRBV27 combines with J gene TRBJ2-7; D gene ambiguous. Germline V gene sequence: CDR1 MNHEY, CDR2 SMNVEV (reference sequence). The CDR3 contains 13 residues. Between the trimmed V and J ends, which lost 6 bases and 0 bases, there was a span of 9 bases. CDR3 region: CASSLVNSYEQYF. The CDR3, as DNA: TGTGCCAGCAGCTTAGTTAACTCCTACGAGCAGTACTTC.

The V call is TRBV19, the J call TRBJ2-2; 11 nucleotides match TRBD1. Germline V CDR1 and CDR2: LNHDA, SQIVND (reference sequence). This CDR3 has 15 amino acids. V dropped 1 base and J dropped 10; count of bases not matched to a gene: 5. For the CDR3, the DNA is TGTGCCAGTAGTATAGTCGGACAGGGGGCCGTGGAGCTGTTTTTT. This sequence encodes CASSIVGQGAVELFF. The whole variable domain, filled in from reference TRBV19 and TRBJ2-2, reads DGGITQSPKYLFRKEGQNVTLSCEQNLNHDAMYWYRQDPGQGLRLIYYSQIVNDFQKGDIAEGYSVSREKKESFPLTVTSAQKNPTAFYLCASSIVGQGAVELFFGEGSRLTVL.

This chain uses TRBV6-5 with TRBJ1-4; the D gene is possibly TRBD1 (5 bases). The length of the CDR3 is 14 residues. V lost 10 bases to trimming and J lost 8 bases, with 20 bases between them. The germline gives CDR1 MNHEY, CDR2 SVGAGI. CDR3 loop: CATSSGASSEKLFF. Written as DNA, the CDR3 is TGTGCCACTTCGAGTGGGGCCTCATCCGAAAAACTGTTTTTT.

For the CDR3, the DNA is TGTGCCAGCAGCTTAGGCCAAGGGGCGAGGTACTTC. This translates into CASSLGQGARYF. V and J are TRBV11-2 and TRBJ2-7; a weak D match, TRBD1 (5 bases). The length of the CDR3 is 12 residues. Germline assignment: CDR1 SGHAT and CDR2 FQNNGV. Trimming stripped 1 base from V and 12 bases from J, with 13 bases between.